The entry below gives a single T cell receptor (beta chain) sequence along with its context. Original methodology: Estimates of nucleated cell counts were drawn from the amplification of reference gene primers. Using immunoSEQ multiplex PCR, the repertoire was profiled, and TCRdb retains in-frame clones only, with some absent. V and J calls and clone size are copied from that table; D and trimming were computed from the DNA. The repertoire holds approximately 90,000 clones, with roughly 86% as singletons. The data derive from a study of blood T cell repertoires in COVID-19. On the study more broadly: The study drew acute and convalescent COVID-19 samples from the United States, Italy and Spain. T cells, B-cell-depleted T cells, or PBMCs provided the cDNA or gDNA that served as material.

This sequence originates from a human donor in a cohort sampled during active COVID-19. Sequenced sample: peripheral blood.

Written as DNA, the CDR3 is TGCAGTGCTAGTGCAACGAACACCGGGGAGCTGTTTTTT. It specifies CSASATNTGELFF. The chain uses TRBV20-1 and TRBJ2-2; D not certain. The CDR3 is made up of 13 amino acids. Germline V gene data show CDR1 as DFQATT and CDR2 as SNEGSKA (reference sequence). V lost 3 bases, J lost 0 bases, and 5 bases lay in between.